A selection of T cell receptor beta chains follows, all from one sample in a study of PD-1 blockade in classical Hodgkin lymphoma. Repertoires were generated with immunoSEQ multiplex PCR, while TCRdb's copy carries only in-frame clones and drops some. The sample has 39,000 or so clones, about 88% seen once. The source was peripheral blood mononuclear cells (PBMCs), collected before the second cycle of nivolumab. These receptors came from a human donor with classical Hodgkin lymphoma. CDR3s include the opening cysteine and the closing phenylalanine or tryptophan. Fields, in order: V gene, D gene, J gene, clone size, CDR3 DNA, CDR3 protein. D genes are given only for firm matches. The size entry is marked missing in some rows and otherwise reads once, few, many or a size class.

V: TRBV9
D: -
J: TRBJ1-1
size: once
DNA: TGTGCCAGCAGCGTAGCCGGACAGAACACTGAAGCTTTCTTT
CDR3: CASSVAGQNTEAFF

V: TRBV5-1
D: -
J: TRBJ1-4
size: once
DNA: TGCGCCAGCAGCGCTGGGATCCCTAATGAAAAACTGTTTTTT
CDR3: CASSAGIPNEKLFF

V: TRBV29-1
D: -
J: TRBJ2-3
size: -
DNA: TGCAGCGTTGAGGGGCGTAGCACAGATACGCAGTATTTT
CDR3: CSVEGRSTDTQYF

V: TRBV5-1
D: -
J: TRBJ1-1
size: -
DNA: TGCGCCAGCAGCTTGGACGGAACTGAAGCTTTCTTT
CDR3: CASSLDGTEAFF

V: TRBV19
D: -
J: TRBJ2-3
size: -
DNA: TGTGCCAGCGAGGGAGACGAAGGCACAGATACGCAGTATTTT
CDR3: CASEGDEGTDTQYF

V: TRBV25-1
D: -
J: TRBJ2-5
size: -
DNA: TGTGCAGCAGACGGCCCGGCGGGGACCCAGTACTTC
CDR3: CAADGPAGTQYF

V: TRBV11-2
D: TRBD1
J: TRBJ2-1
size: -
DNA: TGTGCCAGCAGCCCTCGGACAGGGTATGAGCAGTTCTTC
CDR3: CASSPRTGYEQFF

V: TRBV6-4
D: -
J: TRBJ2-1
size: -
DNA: TGTGCCAGCAGTTGGACCTACCCCAGCAATGAGCAGTTCTTC
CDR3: CASSWTYPSNEQFF

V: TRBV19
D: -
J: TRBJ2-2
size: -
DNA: TGTGCCAGTAGTATTAAAAGCGATTCGAACACCGGGGAGCTGTTTTTT
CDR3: CASSIKSDSNTGELFF

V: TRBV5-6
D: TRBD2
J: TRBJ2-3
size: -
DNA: TGTGCCAGCAGTCAAATCATGGGGACTAGCGGGAGGGCAGATACGCAGTATTTT
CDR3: CASSQIMGTSGRADTQYF

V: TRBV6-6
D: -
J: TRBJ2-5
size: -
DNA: TGTGCCAGCAGTTCTGGCTTCGCGGGCGAGACCCAGTACTTC
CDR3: CASSSGFAGETQYF

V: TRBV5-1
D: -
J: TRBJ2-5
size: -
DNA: TGCGCCAGCAGCTTATCCGGGGCGGCTAGGTACCAAGAGACCCAGTACTTC
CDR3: CASSLSGAARYQETQYF

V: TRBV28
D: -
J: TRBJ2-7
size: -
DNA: TGTGCCAGCAGTCAGACTGGTACTGTCTCCTACGAGCAGTACTTC
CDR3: CASSQTGTVSYEQYF

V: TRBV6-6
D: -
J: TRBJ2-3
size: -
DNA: TGTGCCAGCAGTAACGCCCTGGATACGCAGTATTTT
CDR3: CASSNALDTQYF

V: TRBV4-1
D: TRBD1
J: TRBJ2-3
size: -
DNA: TGCGCCAGCAGCCAAGCAAAACAGGGGTCAGATACGCAGTATTTT
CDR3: CASSQAKQGSDTQYF

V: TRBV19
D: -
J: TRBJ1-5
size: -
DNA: TGTGCCAGTAGGGACTCCGGGACACCGAATCAGCCCCAGCATTTT
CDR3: CASRDSGTPNQPQHF

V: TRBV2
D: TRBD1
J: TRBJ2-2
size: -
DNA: TGTGCCAGCAGTGAACAGGGGGCTGGCGGGGAGCTGTTTTTT
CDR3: CASSEQGAGGELFF

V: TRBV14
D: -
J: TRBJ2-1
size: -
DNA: TGTGCCAGCAGCCAAGTGGGGCCCTACAATGAGCAGTTCTTC
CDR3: CASSQVGPYNEQFF

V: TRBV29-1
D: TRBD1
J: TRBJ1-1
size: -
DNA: TGCAGCGTAGGGACAGGGTGGAACACTGAAGCTTTCTTT
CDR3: CSVGTGWNTEAFF

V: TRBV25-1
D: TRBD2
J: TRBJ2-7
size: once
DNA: TGTGCCAGCAGTGAGCCCCTGGGGACTAGCGGGAGACCCTACGAGCAGTACTTC
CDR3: CASSEPLGTSGRPYEQYF

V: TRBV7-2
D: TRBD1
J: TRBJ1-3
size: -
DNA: TGTGCCAGCAGCTTACAGGGGGCGGTCGGAAACACCATATATTTT
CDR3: CASSLQGAVGNTIYF

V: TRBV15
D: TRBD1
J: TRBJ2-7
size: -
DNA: TGTGCCACCAGCACCCAGACAGGGGGCAGGCACGAGCAGTACTTC
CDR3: CATSTQTGGRHEQYF